Listed here are 21 T cell receptor beta chains from one sample, sequenced in a study of radiation and T cells in renal cell carcinoma. Assay used: immunoSEQ multiplex PCR; TCRdb lists only in-frame clones, some missing. Here the sample spans roughly 150,000 clones, roughly 90% being singletons. Time point indicated: blood 2 weeks post-SBRT. Treatment of the sample: 15 Gy SBRT to primary tumor, nephrectomy 4 weeks later. Sequencing was performed on blood, taken from a patient whose treatment included radiotherapy and nephrectomy. The receptors derive from a woman between 45 and 65 years old with renal cell carcinoma.

This clone was detected once. The gene calls are TRBV19 and TRBJ1-6; TRBD1 aligns across 7 bases. This CDR3 has 14 amino acids. V lost 11 bases to trimming and J lost 7 bases; unmatched junction nucleotides: 11. Germline V CDR1 and CDR2: LNHDA, SQIVND (reference sequence). The CDR3 DNA reads as TGTGCCTCCCTTCGACAGGGCGGGAATTCACCCCTCCACTTT. As protein: CASLRQGGNSPLHF.

The V call is TRBV20-1, the J call TRBJ2-1; D gene uncertain. The CDR3 length is 11 residues. CDR1 is DFQATT and CDR2 is SNEGSKA in the germline V gene (reference sequence). V lost 6 bases, J lost 5 bases, and 8 bases lay in between. The CDR3 is CSATTDNEQFF. The CDR3 nucleotides read TGCAGTGCCACCACTGACAATGAGCAGTTCTTC.

The chain uses TRBV5-8 and TRBJ1-5; D is undetermined. In germline, CDR1 is SGHTS, CDR2 YDEGEE. The CDR3 loop spans 14 amino acids. V lost 4 bases to trimming and J lost 4 bases, with 12 bases between them. DNA of the CDR3: TGTGCCAGCAGCCCGGGGAACTTGAATCAGCCCCAGCATTTT. Translated: CASSPGNLNQPQHF.

The chain links TRBV29-1 to TRBJ2-1; maybe TRBD2 (7 bases). With 2 bases removed from V and 7 bases from J, the gap between germline ends came to 15 bases. CDR1 is SQVTM and CDR2 is ANQGSEA in the germline V gene. The CDR3 is 14 amino acids. The CDR3 protein is CSVEMGGAMNEQFF. CDR3 nucleotide sequence: TGCAGCGTTGAAATGGGGGGGGCTATGAATGAGCAGTTCTTC.

The rearrangement uses TRBV6-7 and TRBJ1-5; TRBD1 matches 9 bases. TRBV6-7 is reported as an ORF; its role is uncertain. The V segment lost 2 bases and the J segment 0 bases; nucleotides outside the gene matches: 11. This CDR3 is built from 19 residues. Here the CDR3 reads CASSYRPGQGNYSNQPQHF. For the CDR3, the DNA is TGTGCCAGCAGTTACCGGCCGGGACAGGGAAATTATAGCAATCAGCCCCAGCATTTT.

The chain uses TRBV7-9 and TRBJ1-6; D perhaps matches TRBD1 (5 bases). The germline V and J ends were trimmed by 4 bases and 9 bases, with 13 bases remaining between them. CDR1 and CDR2 (germline): SEHNR, FQNEAQ (reference sequence). The CDR3 spans 14 residues. Here the CDR3 reads CASSWGTPSSPLHF. CDR3 sequence (DNA): TGTGCCAGCAGCTGGGGCACCCCTAGTTCACCCCTCCACTTT. Full variable domain (missing parts from reference TRBV7-9 and TRBJ1-6): DTGVSQNPRHKITKRGQNVTFRCDPISEHNRLYWYRQTLGQGPEFLTYFQNEAQLEKSRLLSDRFSAERPKGSFSTLEIQRTEQGDSAMYLCASSWGTPSSPLHFGNGTRLTVT.

The chain uses TRBV6-5 and TRBJ1-2; TRBD1 aligns across 8 bases. V was clipped by 6 bases and J by 6 bases; unmatched bases: 12. The CDR3 sequence is 15 residues long. Germline CDR1 and CDR2: MNHEY and SVGAGI. CDR3 DNA sequence: TGTGCCAGCAGCTCAGGACAGGGAGGGACGGATGGCTACACCTTC. Its translation is CASSSGQGGTDGYTF.

This chain uses TRBV19 with TRBJ2-4, with no clear D. The CDR3 extends over 14 amino acids. Between the trimmed V and J ends, which lost 3 bases and 3 bases, there was a span of 9 bases. Germline CDR1 reads LNHDA; CDR2 reads SQIVND (reference sequence). CDR3 DNA: TGTGCCAGTAGTATTATTGGCAGCAAAAACATTCAGTACTTC. Translated: CASSIIGSKNIQYF.

This chain links TRBV5-1 with TRBJ1-2; D gene unclear. Germline CDR1 is SGHRS and CDR2 is YFSETQ. V gave up 4 bases and J gave up 4 bases, with 11 bases separating them. This CDR3 is 13 amino acids long. The CDR3 reads CASSNGWAYGYTF. The CDR3 DNA reads as TGCGCCAGCAGCAACGGGTGGGCCTATGGCTACACCTTC.

This clone appeared a single time. CDR3 sequence: CASSEARTWTLGYTF. As DNA, the CDR3 is TGTGCCAGCAGTGAAGCCCGGACATGGACCCTAGGCTACACCTTC. The V call is TRBV6-1, the J call TRBJ1-2, with TRBD1 as a possible D gene (5 bases). V lost 0 bases and J 8 bases, leaving 16 bases between the germline ends. Germline assignment: CDR1 MNHNS and CDR2 SASEGT. The CDR3 extends over 15 amino acids.

This sequence joins TRBV29-1 and TRBJ2-1, with 11 bases that match TRBD1. The CDR3 sequence is 14 residues long. CDR1 and CDR2 from the germline V gene are SQVTM and ANQGSEA. With 1 base clipped from V and 7 bases from J, the junction kept 3 bases outside the gene matches. Written as DNA, the CDR3 is TGCAGCGTTGAAGGAGGACAGGGGGCTAATGAGCAGTTCTTC. Translated: CSVEGGQGANEQFF.

V and J are TRBV5-1 and TRBJ2-5; D gene unclear. The V end lost 0 bases, the J end lost 5 bases, and 8 bases lay between the germline ends. The CDR3 runs 13 residues. Germline values: CDR1 SGHRS, CDR2 YFSETQ. The CDR3 reads CASSLGSGETQYF. Written as DNA, the CDR3 is TGCGCCAGCAGCTTGGGTAGTGGGGAGACCCAGTACTTC. Filled out from reference TRBV5-1 and TRBJ2-5, the complete variable domain reads KAGVTQTPRYLIKTRGQQVTLSCSPISGHRSVSWYQQTPGQGLQFLFEYFSETQRNKGNFPGRFSGRQFSNSRSEMNVSTLELGDSALYLCASSLGSGETQYFGPGTRLLVL.

The chain links TRBV7-2 to TRBJ2-3, with TRBD2 matching 13 bases. V lost 5 bases, J lost 8 bases, and 7 bases stayed unmatched. Germline CDR1 and CDR2: SGHTA and FQGNSA. The length of the CDR3 is 15 residues. For the CDR3, the DNA is TGTGCCAGCAGCGCGGGACTAGCGGGGACTGCTACGCAGTATTTT. It encodes CASSAGLAGTATQYF. The full variable domain, rest sourced from reference TRBV7-2 and TRBJ2-3, is GAGVSQSPSNKVTEKGKDVELRCDPISGHTALYWYRQSLGQGLEFLIYFQGNSAPDKSGLPSDRFSAERTGGSVSTLTIQRTQQEDSAVYLCASSAGLAGTATQYFGPGTRLTVL.

This clone came up a few times. This chain joins TRBV18 and TRBJ1-1, with a possible D match to TRBD1 (6 bases). The CDR3 length is 14 residues. V was shortened by 3 bases and J by 6 bases, with 14 bases between the two germline ends. The V gene's germline CDR1 is KGHSH and CDR2 LQKENI. The CDR3 nucleotides read TGTGCCAGCTCACCCCGTCCGGGACAACCTGAAGCTTTCTTT. It yields the protein CASSPRPGQPEAFF.

The rearrangement links TRBV7-8 to TRBJ2-1; 7 bases align to TRBD1. The J segment lost 4 bases and the V segment lost 5 bases, leaving 8 bases of the junction unmatched. CDR1 SGHVS and CDR2 FQNEAQ come from the germline V gene. The CDR3 has 15 amino acids. The chain's CDR3 is CASSRMTGLYNEQFF. DNA for the CDR3: TGTGCCAGCAGCCGAATGACAGGGCTGTACAATGAGCAGTTCTTC.

The gene calls are TRBV11-2 and TRBJ2-2, with 8 bases identical to TRBD1. The V gene end was trimmed by 4 bases and the J gene end by 7 bases; junction bases not matched to a gene: 5. Germline CDR1 reads SGHAT; CDR2 reads FQNNGV. CDR3 length equals 14 residues. The CDR3 nucleotides are TGTGCCAGCAGCTCGGACAGGGCGTACGGGGAGCTGTTTTTT. Amino acids: CASSSDRAYGELFF. The full variable domain, rest sourced from reference TRBV11-2 and TRBJ2-2, is EAGVAQSPRYKIIEKRQSVAFWCNPISGHATLYWYQQILGQGPKLLIQFQNNGVVDDSQLPKDRFSAERLKGVDSTLKIQPAKLEDSAVYLCASSSDRAYGELFFGEGSRLTVL.

The rearrangement uses TRBV5-1 and TRBJ1-2, with 9 positions matching TRBD1. V lost 3 bases to trimming and J lost 2 bases; unmatched junction nucleotides: 8. Germline CDR1 reads SGHRS; CDR2 reads YFSETQ. The CDR3 extends over 16 amino acids. The CDR3, as DNA: TGCGCCAGCAGCTCTTCTAACAGGGGGCAAAACTATGGCTACACCTTC. The encoded protein is CASSSSNRGQNYGYTF.

The rearrangement links TRBV27 to TRBJ2-6, with a tentative D call TRBD2 (7 bases). Germline loops: CDR1 MNHEY, CDR2 SMNVEV (reference sequence). Trimming took 8 bases from V and 6 from J, leaving 14 bases between them. This CDR3 is 14 amino acids long. CDR3 coding DNA: TGTGCCAGCCACAGAGGGGGGGAGGCCAACGTCCTGACTTTC. Protein sequence: CASHRGGEANVLTF.

This chain's CDR3 is CASNLRGGSNTEAFF. As DNA, the CDR3 is TGTGCCAGCAACCTACGGGGAGGATCGAACACTGAAGCTTTCTTT. V and J are TRBV28 and TRBJ1-1, with no clear D. The CDR3 runs 15 residues. Trimming took 7 bases from V and 1 from J, leaving 16 bases between them. Germline V CDR1 and CDR2: MDHEN, SYDVKM. The entire variable domain, with the rest obtained from reference TRBV28 and TRBJ1-1, is as follows: DVKVTQSSRYLVKRTGEKVFLECVQDMDHENMFWYRQDPGLGLRLIYFSYDVKMKEKGDIPEGYSVSREKKERFSLILESASTNQTSMYLCASNLRGGSNTEAFFGQGTRLTVV.

The chain joins TRBV7-9 to TRBJ2-7; D perhaps matches TRBD1 (5 bases). This CDR3 has 15 residues. CDR1 and CDR2 from the germline V gene are SEHNR and FQNEAQ (reference sequence). Trimming took 4 bases from V and 5 from J, leaving 18 bases between them. The CDR3 DNA reads as TGTGCCAGCAGCTCGGTCTGGGGCGCGGTGAACGAGCAGTACTTC. It yields the protein CASSSVWGAVNEQYF.

The chain carries TRBV7-8 and TRBJ1-2, with unresolved D. The CDR3 extends over 14 amino acids. V gave up 1 base and J gave up 8 bases, with 14 bases separating them. CDR1 is SGHVS and CDR2 is FQNEAQ in the germline V gene. This CDR3 reads CASSLGAAKRGYTF. The CDR3 nucleotides are TGTGCCAGCAGCTTAGGGGCCGCCAAACGGGGCTACACCTTC.